The 6 T cell receptor beta chains reported below all come from one sample, sequenced in a study of T cell responses to AZD1222 COVID-19 vaccine. TCRdb keeps only in-frame clones here, not all; method: immunoSEQ multiplex PCR. The sample records 70,000 to 95,000 clones, 80% to 90% being singletons. Specimen: peripheral blood, collected 28 days after the second AZD1222 dose. These receptors were collected from an adult who received the AZD1222 COVID-19 vaccine.

This clone was detected a few times. The V and J genes are TRBV21-1 and TRBJ1-2; TRBD1, the table's D call, was not compared with the DNA. TRBV21-1 is termed a pseudogene. This CDR3 is 15 amino acids long. This CDR3 reads CALADRGLANYGYTF. The DNA for the CDR3 is TGTGCCCTGGCGGACAGGGGGCTTGCTAACTATGGCTACACCTTC.

The chain joins TRBV7-2 to TRBJ2-1, with 9 nucleotides matching TRBD2. The CDR3 loop spans 16 amino acids. V shed 4 bases and J 0 bases; nucleotides not matched to a gene: 4. The germline gives CDR1 SGHTA, CDR2 FQGNSA. Here the CDR3 reads CASSSLSGSSYNEQFF. CDR3 in DNA: TGTGCCAGCAGCTCCCTTAGCGGGAGCTCCTACAATGAGCAGTTCTTC. Supplemented by reference TRBV7-2 and TRBJ2-1, the full variable domain reads GAGVSQSPSNKVTEKGKDVELRCDPISGHTALYWYRQSLGQGLEFLIYFQGNSAPDKSGLPSDRFSAERTGGSVSTLTIQRTQQEDSAVYLCASSSLSGSSYNEQFFGPGTRLTVL.

The chain employs TRBV7-9 and TRBJ2-7; TRBD1 matches at 8 bases. Germline V gene lookup returns CDR1 SEHNR and CDR2 FQNEAQ (reference sequence). The CDR3 length is 15 residues. The V segment lost 5 bases and the J segment 0 bases; nucleotides outside the gene matches: 6. The CDR3 spells CASSPDRGVSYEQYF. CDR3 DNA: TGTGCCAGCAGCCCCGACAGGGGCGTCTCCTACGAGCAGTACTTC.

For the CDR3, the DNA is TGCAGTGCTAGTCCAGACAGGGCTGGGGCCAACGTCCTGACTTTC. This translates into CSASPDRAGANVLTF. The genes are TRBV20-1 and TRBJ2-6; TRBD1 matches at 7 bases. V gave up 3 bases and J gave up 2 bases; unmatched junction bases: 4. CDR3 length: 15 amino acids. Germline V gene sequence: CDR1 DFQATT, CDR2 SNEGSKA (reference sequence).

For the CDR3, the DNA is TGTGCCAGCAGCGGCGGGGGACTAGCGGGAGTAGGGGAGACCCAGTACTTC. Translated: CASSGGGLAGVGETQYF. The chain is built from TRBV9 and TRBJ2-5; 14 nucleotides line up with TRBD2. V lost 3 bases to trimming and J lost 5 bases; unmatched junction nucleotides: 9. This CDR3 is built from 17 residues. Germline V CDR1 and CDR2: SGDLS, YYNGEE.

The chain links TRBV4-3 to TRBJ1-2; 7 bases line up with TRBD1. This CDR3 region has 17 residues. Germline CDR1 is LGHNA and CDR2 is YSLEER. Losses at the gene ends were 0 bases for V and 4 bases for J; bases not matched to a gene: 11. The CDR3 sequence: CASSQEVTRGHRYGYTF. As DNA, the CDR3 is TGCGCCAGCAGCCAAGAGGTAACAAGGGGGCACCGCTATGGCTACACCTTC.